This T cell receptor (beta chain) comes out of a study of blood T cell repertoires in COVID-19. The protocol was immunoSEQ multiplex PCR, while the TCRdb copy is restricted to in-frame clones and leaves out a portion. Among approximately 270,000 clones listed, 85% to 90% were seen once. Clinical histories supplied by participants themselves formed the basis of cohort assignment. This clone was picked up one time. This CDR3 comprises 14 residues. Trimming at V came to 6 bases and at J to 2 bases, leaving 5 bases not matched to a gene. Germline CDR1 is MDHEN and CDR2 is SYDVKM. V usage is TRBV28 and J usage is TRBJ2-7; the match to TRBD1 covers 9 bases. This receptor was identified in a woman in her sixties or seventies who had recovered from COVID-19. The sample taken for sequencing was PBMCs or T cells enriched from blood (not recorded which). The CDR3 loop reads CASRGQGPPYEQYF. The CDR3 DNA follows: TGTGCCAGCAGGGGACAGGGCCCACCCTACGAGCAGTACTTC.